These 32 T cell receptor beta chains came from one sample sequenced in a study of T cell repertoires in cytomegalovirus infection. MiXCR, run by TCRdb on the reads, gives a single entry per CDR3 protein. The sample carries fewer than 850,000 distinct CDR3 sequences, approximately 32% recorded once. Antigen specificity for these receptors is unknown. Sequenced material: cultured CD8+ T cells from PBMCs, taken from culture after CMV antigen stimulation. The receptors originated from a human donor in good health (CMV status not recorded). Some clones in this sample may be carry-over from other donors' samples.

The J gene is TRBJ2-1, the V gene TRBV7-9; 13 bases are a match to TRBD2. CDR1 is SEHNR, CDR2 FQNEAQ, per germline (reference sequence). The J segment lost 3 bases and the V segment lost 5 bases, leaving 13 bases of the junction unmatched. The CDR3 consists of 19 residues. CDR3 loop: CASSTPRTSGGGGYNEQFF. CDR3 nucleotide sequence: TGTGCCAGCAGCACTCCGAGGACTAGCGGGGGAGGAGGCTACAATGAGCAGTTCTTC.

This clonotype was counted a single time. The V and J genes are TRBV10-3 and TRBJ2-1; 13 nucleotides line up with TRBD2. The CDR3 totals 14 residues. Germline CDR1 ENHRY, CDR2 SYGVKD. V was clipped by 7 bases and J by 9 bases; unmatched bases: 6. CDR3 bases: TGTGCCATCAATGGCGGACTAGCGGGGGCTGAGCAGTTCTTC. As protein: CAINGGLAGAEQFF.

V usage is TRBV6-8 and J usage is TRBJ2-2, with 8 nucleotides matching TRBD1. This CDR3 region has 15 residues. J was trimmed by 5 bases and V by 5 bases; bases with no gene match: 7. The germline V gene has CDR1 MNHGY and CDR2 SAAAGT. The CDR3 DNA reads TGTGCCAGCAGTAGGACAGGGTCCAGGACCGGGGAGCTGTTTTTT. This codes for CASSRTGSRTGELFF.

The chain recombines TRBV14 with TRBJ2-3; no reliable D call. There are 13 residues in the CDR3. Germline CDR1 and CDR2: SGHDN and FVKESK. The V gene lost 2 bases and the J gene lost 3 bases, with 6 bases spanning the gap. CDR3 bases: TGTGCCAGCAGCCAACAGGTAACAGATACGCAGTATTTT. Protein product: CASSQQVTDTQYF. The whole variable domain, remainder taken from reference TRBV14 and TRBJ2-3, is EAGVTQFPSHSVIEKGQTVTLRCDPISGHDNLYWYRRVMGKEIKFLLHFVKESKQDESGMPNNRFLAERTGGTYSTLKVQPAELEDSGVYFCASSQQVTDTQYFGPGTRLTVL.

The chain joins TRBV25-1 to TRBJ2-5, with D perhaps matching TRBD1 or TRBD2 (5 bases each). V lost 3 bases to trimming and J lost 5 bases, with 13 bases between them. Germline lookup yields CDR1 MGHDK and CDR2 SYGVNS. The CDR3 is 14 amino acids. The CDR3 here is CASSDRDRGETQYF. CDR3 coding DNA: TGTGCCAGCAGTGATAGGGACCGAGGGGAGACCCAGTACTTC.

This clonotype was detected ten times or more. V and J are TRBV5-5 and TRBJ1-5; D perhaps matches TRBD1 (6 bases). Per germline, CDR1 SGHKS and CDR2 YYEKEE (reference sequence). V lost 4 bases and J 3 bases, leaving 14 bases between the germline ends. This CDR3 contains 15 residues. DNA of the CDR3: TGTGCCAGCAGCGCAAATACAGGGTACAATCAGCCCCAGCATTTT. This translates into CASSANTGYNQPQHF.

The rearrangement joins TRBV12-3 or TRBV12-4 to TRBJ1-6; possible D gene TRBD1, 5 bases. This CDR3 is 18 amino acids long. Trimming stripped 3 bases from V and 4 bases from J, with 19 bases between. The CDR3 loop is CASSFGAESRLYNSPLHF. In DNA, the CDR3 is TGTGCCAGCAGTTTTGGGGCGGAATCCCGCCTGTATAATTCACCCCTCCACTTT.

This clonotype was detected a few times. The chain has TRBV7-3 and TRBJ2-7; tentative D call: TRBD1 (6 bases). Germline CDR1 SGHTA, CDR2 FQGTGA. V was pared by 3 bases and J by 1 base, with 19 bases between. The length of the CDR3 is 17 residues. Here the CDR3 reads CASSFPERTETSYEQYV. CDR3 DNA sequence: TGTGCCAGCAGCTTCCCGGAGAGGACAGAGACGTCCTACGAGCAGTACGTC.

Only a few counts were recorded for this clonotype. The chain combines TRBV13 with TRBJ2-5; D call uncertain. In germline, CDR1 is PRHDT, CDR2 FYEKMQ (reference sequence). Trimming removed 5 bases at V and 4 bases at J, with 14 bases between. The CDR3 extends over 14 amino acids. CDR3 DNA sequence: TGTGCCAGCAGCCCTAGGACGGCAGGAGAGACCCAGTACTTC. Amino acids: CASSPRTAGETQYF.

The rearrangement links TRBV6-1 to TRBJ1-1; D is perhaps TRBD1 (6 bases). The CDR3 loop spans 15 amino acids. V lost 5 bases to trimming and J lost 0 bases, with 13 bases between them. Germline values: CDR1 MNHNS, CDR2 SASEGT. The CDR3 here is CASSLLPGVNTEAFF. Here the CDR3 DNA reads TGTGCCAGCAGTCTGCTCCCAGGGGTGAACACTGAAGCTTTCTTT.

This clonotype has a handful of counts. The V call is TRBV7-9, the J call TRBJ2-1, with TRBD1 as a possible D gene (6 bases). Germline-derived CDR1 and CDR2 are SEHNR and FQNEAQ (reference sequence). This CDR3 has 15 residues. The germline V and J ends were trimmed by 3 bases and 3 bases, with 12 bases remaining between them. The CDR3 nucleotides read TGTGCCAGCAGCTTTCGTCAGGGGATCTACAATGAGCAGTTCTTC. This translates into CASSFRQGIYNEQFF. The whole variable domain, remainder taken from reference TRBV7-9 and TRBJ2-1, is DTGVSQNPRHKITKRGQNVTFRCDPISEHNRLYWYRQTLGQGPEFLTYFQNEAQLEKSRLLSDRFSAERPKGSFSTLEIQRTEQGDSAMYLCASSFRQGIYNEQFFGPGTRLTVL.

This clonotype occurred many times. The chain recombines TRBV7-8 with TRBJ2-5; D might be TRBD2 (5 bases). Germline V gene lookup returns CDR1 SGHVS and CDR2 FQNEAQ. The CDR3 contains 15 residues. V was cut by 6 bases and J by 1 base, with 15 bases left in between. The chain's CDR3 is CASSFWTGVQETQYF. The CDR3 DNA sequence: TGTGCCAGCAGTTTTTGGACCGGGGTCCAAGAGACCCAGTACTTC.

This clonotype was picked up a small number of times. The genes are TRBV6-2 or TRBV6-3 and TRBJ2-5, with TRBD2 as a possible D gene (5 bases). Germline V gene sequence: CDR1 MNHEY, CDR2 SVGEGT. The CDR3 sequence is 14 residues long. V was shortened by 2 bases and J by 5 bases, with 12 bases between the two germline ends. CDR3 sequence: CASSYPGKRETQYF. CDR3 DNA: TGTGCCAGCAGTTACCCGGGGAAGCGGGAGACCCAGTACTTC.

This clonotype was picked up a small number of times. This chain links TRBV6-5 with TRBJ1-1; D is perhaps TRBD1 (5 bases). Trimming cost V 0 bases and J 6 bases, with 8 bases left between them. Germline V gene lookup returns CDR1 MNHEY and CDR2 SVGAGI. The CDR3 extends over 13 amino acids. Here the CDR3 reads CASSYSAGSEAFF. In nucleotides, the CDR3 is TGTGCCAGCAGTTACTCGGCAGGGTCTGAAGCTTTCTTT.

In this sample, this clonotype turned up a few times. The rearrangement uses TRBV6-5 and TRBJ2-2; D could derive from TRBD1 or TRBD2 (5 bases each). Germline loops: CDR1 MNHEY, CDR2 SVGAGI. V lost 8 bases, J lost 1 base, and 11 bases lay in between. This CDR3 is 14 amino acids long. The CDR3 bases are TGTGCCAGCCAGGGACGGGAGAACACCGGGGAGCTGTTTTTT. Translated, it gives CASQGRENTGELFF.

The gene calls are TRBV2 and TRBJ2-1, with TRBD2 matching over 12 bases. Germline lookup yields CDR1 SNHLY and CDR2 FYNNEI. V lost 10 bases and J lost 0; bases outside the gene matches: 7. This CDR3 region has 16 residues. CDR3 DNA sequence: TGTGCCACCGGACTAGCGGGAAGGAGCTCCTACAATGAGCAGTTCTTC. Translating gives CATGLAGRSSYNEQFF.

This chain connects TRBV7-6 to TRBJ2-7; the match to TRBD2 covers 14 bases. The CDR3 loop spans 18 amino acids. Trimming removed 4 bases from V and 2 bases from J; junction bases left unmatched: 10. Looked up from germline, CDR1 is SGHVS and CDR2 is FNYEAQ. In DNA form, the CDR3 reads TGTGCCAGCAGCTCCGGACTAGCGGGGGGCTTCCCCCCCTACGAGCAGTACTTC. Translation gives CASSSGLAGGFPPYEQYF.

The chain is built from TRBV6-2 or TRBV6-3 and TRBJ1-5; TRBD1 might be the D (5 bases). V lost 4 bases and J 3 bases, leaving 10 bases between the germline ends. The CDR3 runs to 14 residues. Germline V gene lookup returns CDR1 MNHEY and CDR2 SVGEGT. The CDR3 spells CASSFSGYNQPQHF. As DNA, the CDR3 is TGTGCCAGCAGTTTCTCAGGGTACAATCAGCCCCAGCATTTT.

V and J are TRBV27 and TRBJ2-7, with 8 nucleotides matching TRBD1. The V segment lost 3 bases and the J segment 3 bases; nucleotides outside the gene matches: 4. Germline loops: CDR1 MNHEY, CDR2 SMNVEV (reference sequence). CDR3 size: 14 residues. The CDR3: CASSFSGQGYEQYF. For the CDR3, the DNA is TGTGCCAGCAGTTTTTCTGGACAGGGCTACGAGCAGTACTTC.

This clonotype has a count of ten or more. J is TRBJ2-7 and V is TRBV7-2; TRBD2 might be the D (6 bases). The germline CDR1 and CDR2 sequences are SGHTA and FQGNSA. This CDR3 has 13 residues. The V end was cut by 1 base, the J end by 4 bases, with 8 bases between. CDR3 sequence: CASSLEDYYEQYF. The CDR3 DNA is TGTGCCAGCAGCTTAGAGGACTATTACGAGCAGTACTTC.

The J gene is TRBJ2-1, the V gene TRBV12-3 or TRBV12-4; 7 nucleotides align to TRBD2. The CDR3 spans 16 residues. The J segment lost 2 bases and the V segment lost 4 bases, leaving 8 bases of the junction unmatched. The CDR3 is CASSSSGTTTYNEQFF. CDR3 DNA sequence: TGTGCCAGCAGTTCATCCGGGACTACAACCTACAATGAGCAGTTCTTC.

This clonotype was observed at least ten times. V is TRBV6-2 or TRBV6-3 and J is TRBJ2-7; TRBD1 or TRBD2 may be the D gene (6 bases each). There are 14 residues in the CDR3. Per germline, CDR1 MNHEY and CDR2 SVGEGT. Trimming shortened V by 5 bases and J by 2 bases, and 13 bases separated the two germline ends. CDR3 DNA sequence: TGTGCCAGCAGTCTTCAGGGGACTCCCTACGAGCAGTACGTC. This sequence encodes CASSLQGTPYEQYV.

This chain uses TRBV5-1 with TRBJ2-4; D tentatively fits TRBD1 or TRBD2 (6 bases each). The CDR3 is made up of 16 amino acids. V lost 0 bases and J 3 bases, leaving 13 bases between the germline ends. Germline V lookup: CDR1 SGHRS, CDR2 YFSETQ. The CDR3 loop reads CASSLAPGEDKNIQYF. CDR3 nucleotides: TGCGCCAGCAGCTTGGCCCCAGGGGAGGACAAAAACATTCAGTACTTC.

This clonotype was seen repeatedly, ten times or more. The V gene is TRBV7-2, the J gene TRBJ2-1; the D gene is possibly TRBD1 (6 bases). With 5 bases removed from V and 6 bases from J, the gap between germline ends came to 23 bases. Germline V gives CDR1 SGHTA, CDR2 FQGNSA. The CDR3 spans 17 residues. Here the CDR3 DNA reads TGTGCCAGCAGCCCCCGGGACAACCCCCAGGCCCGCAATGAGCAGTTCTTC. Translation: CASSPRDNPQARNEQFF.

The V and J genes are TRBV19 and TRBJ1-2; D may be TRBD1 (6 bases). V lost 0 bases to trimming and J lost 6 bases, with 11 bases between them. The germline gives CDR1 LNHDA, CDR2 SQIVND (reference sequence). CDR3 length equals 14 residues. The CDR3 coding sequence is TGTGCCAGTAGTATAGATTACAGGGAGGATGGCTACACCTTC. It translates to CASSIDYREDGYTF.

This clonotype was observed a handful of times. This chain joins TRBV4-3 and TRBJ1-6; TRBD1 matches 8 bases. This CDR3 comprises 20 residues. Germline-derived CDR1 and CDR2 are LGHNA and YSLEER. V shed 0 bases and J 0 bases; nucleotides not matched to a gene: 10. DNA for the CDR3: TGCGCCAGCAGCCAAGAGTACAGGGGGTCCGGATACTCCTATAATTCACCCCTCCACTTT. This codes for CASSQEYRGSGYSYNSPLHF.

The sample holds a few counts of this clonotype. The chain recombines TRBV28 with TRBJ1-2; TRBD1 matches at 9 bases. In germline, CDR1 is MDHEN, CDR2 SYDVKM. The CDR3 is made up of 16 amino acids. V trimming: 6 bases; J trimming: 6 bases; junction bases outside the gene matches: 14. The CDR3 DNA follows: TGTGCCAGCAGCGGGACAGGGAAATTTATAAGGGATGGCTACACCTTC. This encodes CASSGTGKFIRDGYTF.

This clonotype was seen only a few times. The chain has TRBV7-3 and TRBJ2-1, with 12 bases that match TRBD2. The trim removed 3 bases at V and 10 bases at J, leaving 10 bases unmatched. Germline V gives CDR1 SGHTA, CDR2 FQGTGA. The CDR3 has 16 residues. The CDR3 is CASSFSSGGAFSEQFF. DNA for the CDR3: TGTGCCAGCAGCTTCTCTAGCGGGGGGGCCTTCAGCGAGCAGTTCTTC. Filled out from reference TRBV7-3 and TRBJ2-1, the complete variable domain reads GAGVSQTPSNKVTEKGKYVELRCDPISGHTALYWYRQSLGQGPEFLIYFQGTGAADDSGLPNDRFFAVRPEGSVSTLKIQRTERGDSAVYLCASSFSSGGAFSEQFFGPGTRLTVL.

The J gene is TRBJ1-5, the V gene TRBV6-6, with TRBD1 matching 8 bases. This CDR3 is 15 amino acids long. The ends lost 6 bases at V and 7 bases at J; junction bases unmatched: 11. The germline V gene encodes CDR1 MNHNY and CDR2 SVGAGI (reference sequence). The CDR3, as DNA: TGTGCCAGCAGGACGGGACAGGCGTCGGGGCAGCCCCAGCATTTT. This gives the protein CASRTGQASGQPQHF.

This clonotype appeared many times. The rearrangement uses TRBV28 and TRBJ1-2; 7 bases agree with TRBD1. Germline V CDR1 and CDR2: MDHEN, SYDVKM. The CDR3 sequence is 13 residues long. With 5 bases clipped from V and 4 bases from J, the junction kept 4 bases outside the gene matches. The chain's CDR3 is CASSLQGSYGYTF. CDR3 in DNA: TGTGCCAGCAGTCTACAGGGGAGCTATGGCTACACCTTC.

The count of this clonotype is one. One end of the junction does not line up with germline, which may come from a read error. This sequence joins TRBV24-1 and TRBJ2-6; 7 bases agree with TRBD1. In germline, CDR1 is KGHDR, CDR2 SFDVKD. This CDR3 is 22 amino acids long. CDR3 in DNA: TGTGCCACCAGTGATCCAGTGGGGACGATTGGACAGGACGGCTCTGAGGCCAACGTCCTGACTTTC. This translates into CATSDPVGTIGQDGSEANVLTF.

This clonotype was detected only once. The chain joins TRBV29-1 to TRBJ1-2; 10 nucleotides line up with TRBD1. The length of the CDR3 is 15 residues. CDR1 SQVTM and CDR2 ANQGSEA come from the germline V gene. V lost 5 bases to trimming and J lost 0 bases; unmatched junction nucleotides: 6. The CDR3 protein is CSVREDRGPNYGYTF. DNA of the CDR3: TGCAGCGTTCGCGAAGACAGGGGGCCTAACTATGGCTACACCTTC.